Below are 5 T cell receptor beta chains sequenced from a single sample in a study of blood T cell repertoires in COVID-19. Method: immunoSEQ multiplex PCR; TCRdb's copy keeps in-frame clones and lacks some. This table holds hundreds of thousands of clones, approximately 89% found once. Sequenced sample: peripheral blood. The receptors come from a woman in her 30s who had recovered from COVID-19.

The chain joins TRBV2 to TRBJ1-1; 9 bases agree with TRBD1. The J segment lost 6 bases and the V segment lost 5 bases, leaving 4 bases of the junction unmatched. This CDR3 has 13 residues. Germline V gives CDR1 SNHLY, CDR2 FYNNEI. CDR3 protein: CASSPGQGAEAFF. Here the CDR3 DNA reads TGTGCCAGCAGTCCGGGACAGGGTGCTGAAGCTTTCTTT.

The chain joins TRBV18 to TRBJ2-2; perhaps TRBD1 as D (5 bases). V lost 4 bases, J lost 8 bases, and 14 bases lay in between. CDR3 length: 14 residues. Germline V gene lookup returns CDR1 KGHSH and CDR2 LQKENI. The CDR3 spells CASSQGPSSGELFF. DNA of the CDR3: TGTGCCAGCTCACAGGGGCCCAGCTCAGGGGAGCTGTTTTTT.

The V and J genes are TRBV7-3 and TRBJ2-3; weak D call: TRBD1 (6 bases). Trimming cost V 4 bases and J 3 bases, with 11 bases left between them. The germline V gene has CDR1 SGHTA and CDR2 FQGTGA. The CDR3 totals 14 residues. The CDR3 DNA reads TGTGCCAGCAGCTCGCGGACAGAAACAGATACGCAGTATTTT. This translates into CASSSRTETDTQYF.

The rearrangement uses TRBV6-5 and TRBJ2-1, with a weak D call TRBD2 (6 bases). V was shortened by 5 bases and J by 8 bases, with 16 bases between the two germline ends. Germline CDR1 MNHEY, CDR2 SVGAGI. This CDR3 is built from 14 residues. The CDR3 region is CASSRGSGEDEQFF. DNA for the CDR3: TGTGCCAGCAGTCGGGGATCGGGGGAGGATGAGCAGTTCTTC.

The CDR3 protein is CASSIRLREAYEQYF. The CDR3, as DNA: TGTGCCAGTAGTATAAGACTCCGCGAGGCTTACGAGCAGTACTTC. This chain links TRBV19 with TRBJ2-7; D is ambiguous. The CDR3 spans 15 residues. Germline V gives CDR1 LNHDA, CDR2 SQIVND (reference sequence). V lost 2 bases to trimming and J lost 4 bases, with 15 bases between them.